This T cell receptor beta chain derives from a study of HIV-infected patients and healthy controls. This clonotype showed up many times. This CDR3 contains 13 residues. The germline CDR1 and CDR2 sequences are DFQATT and SNEGSKA (reference sequence). V dropped 5 bases and J dropped 0 bases, with 10 bases sitting between them. TCRdb analysed the 5' RACE reads with MiXCR anew, one entry per CDR3 protein. The sample has some 17,000 distinct CDR3 sequences; over 15% are singletons. The sample comprised CD8+ T cells from blood. The chain recombines TRBV20-1 with TRBJ1-1; weak D call: TRBD1 (5 bases). The sequence derives from a human donor in good health. The CDR3 is CSAQGGMNTEAFF. CDR3 nucleotides: TGCAGTGCTCAGGGCGGTATGAACACTGAAGCTTTCTTT.